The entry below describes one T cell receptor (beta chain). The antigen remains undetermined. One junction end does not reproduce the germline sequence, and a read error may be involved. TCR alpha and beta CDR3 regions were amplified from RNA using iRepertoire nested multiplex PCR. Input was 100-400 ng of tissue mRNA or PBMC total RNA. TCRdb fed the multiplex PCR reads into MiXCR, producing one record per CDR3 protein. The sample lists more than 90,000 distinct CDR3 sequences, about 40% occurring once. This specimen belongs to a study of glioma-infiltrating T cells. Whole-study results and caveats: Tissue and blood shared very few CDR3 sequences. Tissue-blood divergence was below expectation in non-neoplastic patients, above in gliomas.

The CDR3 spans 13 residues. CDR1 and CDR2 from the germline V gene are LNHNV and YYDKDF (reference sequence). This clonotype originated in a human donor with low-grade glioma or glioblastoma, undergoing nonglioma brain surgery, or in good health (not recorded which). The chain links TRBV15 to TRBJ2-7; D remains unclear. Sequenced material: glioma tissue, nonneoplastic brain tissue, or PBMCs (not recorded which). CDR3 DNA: TGTGCCACCAGGAAATCGCAACGCCTCGAGAAGTACTTC. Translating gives CATRKSQRLEKYF.